Sequencing of this T cell receptor beta chain was carried out in a study of blood T cells in healthy people across ages. Study conclusions and caveats: Strong correlation was found linking TCR beta diversity to naive T cell percentage.

Primed by a sample-barcoded 5' primer and a J-beta primer mix, a second PCR proceeded for roughly 7 to 11 cycles. TCRdb re-derived calls from the 5' RACE reads in MiXCR, one entry per CDR3 protein. Among roughly 1.5 million distinct CDR3 sequences listed, 35% to 45% were seen once. The people who gave samples were healthy Caucasians from Russia, aged roughly 6 to 90. Concerning this clonotype: Its specificity is not known.

This CDR3 spans 14 amino acids. The germline gives CDR1 SQVTM, CDR2 ANQGSEA. V was pared by 6 bases and J by 3 bases, with 17 bases between. The specimen sequenced was blood. The clonotype comes from a woman younger than 35 in good health. J is TRBJ1-1 and V is TRBV29-1; TRBD1 might be the D (5 bases). The CDR3 DNA sequence: TGCAGCGTGGAGAGAGAACAGGACTACACTGAAGCTTTCTTT. Its translation is CSVEREQDYTEAFF.